The 11 T cell receptor beta chains in this list originate from one sample, sequenced in a study of blood T cell repertoires in COVID-19. TCRdb's table, derived via immunoSEQ multiplex PCR, lists solely in-frame clones and lacks some. The sample holds about 190,000 clones, 90% seen once. Sequencing was done on a sample of peripheral blood. The receptors stem from a man aged 50-59 years with acute or convalescent COVID-19.

The chain is built from TRBV10-3 and TRBJ1-3, with TRBD1 as a possible D gene (6 bases). CDR1 and CDR2 from the germline V gene are ENHRY and SYGVKD. The V end was cut by 3 bases, the J end by 2 bases, with 11 bases between. The CDR3 is 15 residues long. CDR3 region: CAISDQGKAGNTIYF. CDR3 nucleotide sequence: TGTGCCATCAGTGACCAGGGGAAAGCTGGAAACACCATATATTTT.

This clone appeared a single time. V is TRBV2 and J is TRBJ2-7, with 7 bases fitting TRBD2. The germline CDR1 and CDR2 sequences are SNHLY and FYNNEI. With V trimmed by 7 bases and J by 5 bases, 11 bases remained unmatched. This CDR3 has 14 amino acids. The CDR3 DNA follows: TGTGCCAGCAACGTCCGGACTAGTACCAACGAGCAGTACTTC. Its protein product is CASNVRTSTNEQYF.

The chain is built from TRBV6-5 and TRBJ2-2; 9 bases fit TRBD2. V shed 2 bases and J 4 bases; nucleotides not matched to a gene: 2. This CDR3 spans 15 amino acids. Germline V gives CDR1 MNHEY, CDR2 SVGAGI. CDR3 loop: CASSYAGGGTGELFF. As DNA, the CDR3 is TGTGCCAGCAGTTACGCGGGGGGGGGCACCGGGGAGCTGTTTTTT.

The J gene is TRBJ1-5, the V gene TRBV27; D uncertain. The germline V gene has CDR1 MNHEY and CDR2 SMNVEV (reference sequence). V dropped 3 bases and J dropped 0 bases, with 6 bases sitting between them. This CDR3 has 14 residues. CDR3 amino acids: CASSLVYSNQPQHF. CDR3 sequence (DNA): TGTGCCAGCAGTTTGGTCTATAGCAATCAGCCCCAGCATTTT.

V usage is TRBV19 and J usage is TRBJ2-1, with 9 bases matching TRBD1. Trimming took 2 bases from V and 1 from J; bases not matched to a gene: 12. The germline V gene encodes CDR1 LNHDA and CDR2 SQIVND (reference sequence). The CDR3 is made up of 19 amino acids. The CDR3 spells CASSIFISRTGVSYNEQFF. The CDR3 DNA reads TGTGCCAGTAGTATATTCATTTCCAGGACAGGGGTTTCCTACAATGAGCAGTTCTTC.

CDR3 residues: CATSASMNTEAFF. For the CDR3, the DNA is TGTGCCACCAGTGCCAGTATGAACACTGAAGCTTTCTTT. The chain uses TRBV24-1 and TRBJ1-1; D is unresolved. CDR3 size: 13 residues. V lost 5 bases and J lost 0, with 6 bases in between. Germline V gene sequence: CDR1 KGHDR, CDR2 SFDVKD.

This clone has a single count. Here the CDR3 DNA reads TGCGCCAGCAGAAGGAGGGAGGGTCGCATTGATACGCAGTATTTT. Amino acids: CASRRREGRIDTQYF. The chain links TRBV5-1 to TRBJ2-3, with 7 positions matching TRBD2. The length of the CDR3 is 15 residues. The ends lost 5 bases at V and 6 bases at J; junction bases unmatched: 12. CDR1 is SGHRS, CDR2 YFSETQ, per germline.

This clone showed up just once. This rearrangement joins TRBV6-5 to TRBJ2-1, with D perhaps TRBD1 (6 bases). V gave up 2 bases and J gave up 3 bases, with 11 bases separating them. The CDR3 contains 15 residues. Germline CDR1 MNHEY, CDR2 SVGAGI. CDR3 loop: CASSYVTGNYNEQFF. The CDR3 DNA is TGTGCCAGCAGTTACGTGACAGGAAACTACAATGAGCAGTTCTTC.

The chain recombines TRBV2 with TRBJ2-1, with D uncertain. CDR3 length equals 11 residues. CDR1 SNHLY and CDR2 FYNNEI come from the germline V gene. Trimming stripped 6 bases from V and 7 bases from J, with 7 bases between. In DNA, the CDR3 is TGTGCCAGCAGAGACACAAATGAGCAGTTCTTC. It yields the protein CASRDTNEQFF.

The chain joins TRBV10-3 to TRBJ2-1, with 11 nucleotides matching TRBD2. Germline V CDR1 and CDR2: ENHRY, SYGVKD. The CDR3 runs 14 residues. Trimming at V came to 6 bases and at J to 5 bases, leaving 3 bases not matched to a gene. CDR3 nucleotide sequence: TGTGCCATCAGAACTAGCGGGAGTGACAATGAGCAGTTCTTC. This translates into CAIRTSGSDNEQFF.

This clone has only one observation. The chain recombines TRBV30 with TRBJ2-7, with no clear D. V gave up 3 bases and J gave up 3 bases, with 9 bases separating them. The germline CDR1 and CDR2 sequences are GTSNPN and SVGIG (reference sequence). The CDR3 runs 12 residues. Here the CDR3 reads CAWSRGDYEQYF. In DNA, the CDR3 is TGTGCCTGGAGCCGCGGAGACTACGAGCAGTACTTC.